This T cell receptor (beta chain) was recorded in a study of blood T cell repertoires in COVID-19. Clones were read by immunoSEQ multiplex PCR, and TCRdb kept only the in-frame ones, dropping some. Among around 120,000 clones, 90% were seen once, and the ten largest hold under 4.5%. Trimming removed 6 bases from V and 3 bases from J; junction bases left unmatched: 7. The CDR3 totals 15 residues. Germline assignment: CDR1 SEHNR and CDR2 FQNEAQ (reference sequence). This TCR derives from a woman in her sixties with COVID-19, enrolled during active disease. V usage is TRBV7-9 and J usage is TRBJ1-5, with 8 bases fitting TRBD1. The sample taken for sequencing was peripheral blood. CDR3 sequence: CASRSRGHANQPQHF. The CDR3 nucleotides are TGTGCCAGCAGGTCCAGGGGGCATGCCAATCAGCCCCAGCATTTT.